These 25 T cell receptor beta chains share one sample of origin, sequenced in a study of PD-1 blockade in mismatch repair-deficient tumors (TCRdb year 2017). The library was built by means of the immunoSEQ multiplex PCR assay. Here the immuneACCESS table is served through TCRdb, limited to in-frame sequences with V and J called. Missing clones are a known gap in these copies; in checked studies unresolved V genes cover under half, and the rest lacks a known reason. The sample contains approximately 120,000 clones, about 86% of them found a single time. Together, the top ten hold approximately 12% of the sample. This specimen was peripheral blood, taken 44 weeks after starting pembrolizumab. The receptor source for this set is an adult with mismatch repair-deficient cancer.

This sequence joins TRBV21-1 and TRBJ2-5; the tabulated D call, TRBD2, remains unverified against the DNA. TRBV21-1 is shown as a pseudogene. The CDR3 has 14 amino acids. CDR3 DNA: TGTGCCAGCAGCAAAGCATGCGGGCTGGAGACCCAGTACTTC. Its protein product is CASSKACGLETQYF.

CDR3 region: CASSGRQGLDTQYF. The CDR3 region has the DNA TGTGCCAGCAGCGGCCGACAGGGGTTGGATACGCAGTATTTT. The chain uses TRBV11-2 and TRBJ2-3; TRBD1 matches at 8 bases. Trimming at V came to 5 bases and at J to 6 bases, leaving 7 bases not matched to a gene. Germline CDR1 and CDR2: SGHAT and FQNNGV. This CDR3 is 14 amino acids long.

The chain couples TRBV20-1 to TRBJ2-7; no definite D call. The J call may be incorrect, as the DNA end agrees better with TRBJ2-4. Germline CDR1 is DFQATT and CDR2 is SNEGSKA (reference sequence). This CDR3 is built from 11 residues. For the CDR3, the DNA is TGCAGTGCTAGAGAATGGGACATTCAGTACTTC. It yields the protein CSAREWDIQYF.

The chain has TRBV4-1 and TRBJ2-7; D may be TRBD1 (6 bases). Germline V CDR1 and CDR2: MGHRA, YSYEKL. V was trimmed by 4 bases and J by 3 bases, leaving 16 bases between them. The CDR3 extends over 15 amino acids. The CDR3 DNA reads as TGCGCCAGCAGCCCAGGGGCAGGGCCCTACTACGAGCAGTACTTC. Residues: CASSPGAGPYYEQYF.

The chain recombines TRBV7-2 with TRBJ2-3; tentatively, D is TRBD2 (6 bases). Germline V gene sequence: CDR1 SGHTA, CDR2 FQGNSA. The V gene lost 4 bases and the J gene lost 1 base, with 15 bases spanning the gap. The CDR3 consists of 16 residues. In nucleotides, the CDR3 is TGTGCCAGCAGCTCCCTTTCTTGGGGGGGCACAGATACGCAGTATTTT. This gives the protein CASSSLSWGGTDTQYF.

The CDR3 is CASSRAEFGEQYF. The CDR3 DNA reads as TGCGCCAGCAGCCGGGCAGAATTCGGCGAGCAGTACTTC. The V and J genes are TRBV4-1 and TRBJ2-7; D remains ambiguous. V shed 4 bases and J shed 6 bases, with 13 bases lying between them. CDR3 length: 13 amino acids. Germline V gene data show CDR1 as MGHRA and CDR2 as YSYEKL.

The chain employs TRBV19 and TRBJ2-7; D not resolved. Trimming cost V 5 bases and J 1 base, with 18 bases left between them. The CDR3 loop spans 16 amino acids. From germline, CDR1 is LNHDA and CDR2 SQIVND (reference sequence). DNA of the CDR3: TGTGCCAGTAGTCCAATCGGCAACCGTTATTCCTACGAGCAGTACTTC. It specifies CASSPIGNRYSYEQYF.

The rearrangement joins TRBV11-2 to TRBJ2-1; 9 nucleotides match TRBD2. This CDR3 has 14 residues. V shed 1 base, J shed 9 bases, and the junction held 4 bases outside the gene matches. Germline V gives CDR1 SGHAT, CDR2 FQNNGV. The CDR3 nucleotides are TGTGCCAGCAGCTTAGCAGGACTAGCGCGTGAGCAGTTCTTC. Its protein product is CASSLAGLAREQFF.

CDR3 residues: CASTGTSDYNEQFF. The CDR3 coding sequence is TGTGCCAGCACCGGGACTAGCGACTACAATGAGCAGTTCTTC. The gene calls are TRBV2 and TRBJ2-1; 10 nucleotides agree with TRBD2. The V gene end was trimmed by 7 bases and the J gene end by 3 bases; junction bases not matched to a gene: 3. CDR3 size: 14 residues. Germline lookup yields CDR1 SNHLY and CDR2 FYNNEI.

This sequence joins TRBV13 and TRBJ2-7; D not resolved. Germline-derived CDR1 and CDR2 are PRHDT and FYEKMQ (reference sequence). There are 14 residues in the CDR3. Trimming stripped 4 bases from V and 2 bases from J, with 12 bases between. CDR3 sequence reads: CASSSLQRAYEQYF. The CDR3 DNA reads as TGTGCCAGCAGCTCCCTGCAGCGTGCCTACGAGCAGTACTTC.

The chain uses TRBV7-9 and TRBJ2-1, with D perhaps matching TRBD1 (6 bases). Trimming took off 5 bases at V and 4 bases at J, with 18 bases between the two ends. This CDR3 has 16 residues. CDR1 and CDR2 (germline): SEHNR, FQNEAQ (reference sequence). The CDR3 loop is CASSPISGESYNEQFF. The CDR3 nucleotides are TGTGCCAGCAGCCCAATATCAGGGGAATCTTACAATGAGCAGTTCTTC.

This clone occurred a few times. This chain links TRBV4-1 with TRBJ1-5, with TRBD1 matching 7 bases. With V trimmed by 0 bases and J by 7 bases, 6 bases remained unmatched. Germline V gene data show CDR1 as MGHRA and CDR2 as YSYEKL. This CDR3 region has 15 residues. CDR3 protein: CASSQDRGQAQPQHF. CDR3 in DNA: TGCGCCAGCAGCCAAGATAGAGGACAGGCGCAGCCCCAGCATTTT.

The genes are TRBV5-6 and TRBJ2-1; the match to TRBD1 covers 7 bases. Germline V gene data show CDR1 as SGHDT and CDR2 as YYEEEE. The CDR3 totals 14 residues. V lost 0 bases and J lost 3; bases outside the gene matches: 0. The CDR3 loop is CASSLGDSYNEQFF. Here the CDR3 DNA reads TGTGCCAGCAGCTTGGGGGACAGCTACAATGAGCAGTTCTTC.

This chain joins TRBV7-2 and TRBJ2-2; D ambiguous. CDR1 and CDR2 (germline): SGHTA, FQGNSA. Trimming cost V 0 bases and J 7 bases, with 12 bases left between them. The CDR3 spans 15 residues. CDR3 sequence: CASSLAFQSNGELFF. For the CDR3, the DNA is TGTGCCAGCAGCTTAGCTTTCCAGTCGAACGGGGAGCTGTTTTTT.

The gene calls are TRBV30 and TRBJ2-2; 10 nucleotides agree with TRBD1. The germline gives CDR1 GTSNPN, CDR2 SVGIG (reference sequence). The CDR3 covers 15 residues. With 6 bases clipped from V and 6 bases from J, the junction kept 10 bases outside the gene matches. The CDR3 region has the DNA TGTGCCTGCTTCAACCGGGACAGGGGTCCCGGGGAGCTGTTTTTT. Residues: CACFNRDRGPGELFF.

The chain's CDR3 is CASSATSNYGYTF. Here the CDR3 DNA reads TGTGCCAGCTCAGCGACTAGTAACTATGGCTACACCTTC. V is TRBV18 and J is TRBJ1-2; D is undetermined. In germline, CDR1 is KGHSH, CDR2 LQKENI. Deletions cut 5 bases from V and 1 base from J, with 8 bases between. The CDR3 extends over 13 amino acids.

This clone was counted a single time. This chain joins TRBV6-5 and TRBJ2-1; 8 bases fit TRBD2. CDR3 length: 16 amino acids. After removal of 2 bases from V and 8 bases from J, the junction contained 11 bases not matched to a gene. CDR1 is MNHEY, CDR2 SVGAGI, per germline. The CDR3: CASSYRGTRWGDEQFF. In nucleotides, the CDR3 is TGTGCCAGCAGTTACCGCGGGACTAGGTGGGGCGATGAGCAGTTCTTC.

The chain recombines TRBV6-5 with TRBJ1-5, with D unresolved. The length of the CDR3 is 13 residues. Germline V gives CDR1 MNHEY, CDR2 SVGAGI. The V gene lost 6 bases and the J gene lost 5 bases, with 11 bases spanning the gap. The CDR3 nucleotides read TGTGCCAGCAGCCTCGCCCGCGATCAGCCCCAGCATTTT. It yields the protein CASSLARDQPQHF.

This sequence joins TRBV7-6 and TRBJ2-3; 10 bases align to TRBD2. V lost 5 bases and J lost 1; bases outside the gene matches: 15. The germline V gene encodes CDR1 SGHVS and CDR2 FNYEAQ. The CDR3 has 19 amino acids. The CDR3 protein is CASSTFPASGRVGTDTQYF. CDR3 bases: TGTGCCAGCAGCACCTTTCCGGCTAGCGGGAGAGTAGGCACAGATACGCAGTATTTT.

This rearrangement joins TRBV7-3 to TRBJ2-5, with 8 bases fitting TRBD2. This CDR3 has 16 amino acids. Losses at the gene ends were 0 bases for V and 4 bases for J; bases not matched to a gene: 7. CDR1 and CDR2 (germline): SGHTA, FQGTGA. The CDR3 bases are TGTGCCAGCAGCTTAACGGCGGGAGGCCCGGGAGAGACCCAGTACTTC. It encodes CASSLTAGGPGETQYF.

In the case of this clone: The same CDR3 can be traced to other DNA sequences in this sample. V usage is TRBV7-9 and J usage is TRBJ1-1, with D possibly TRBD1 on 6 matching bases. This CDR3 contains 14 residues. The germline V and J ends were trimmed by 4 bases and 1 base, with 10 bases remaining between them. The germline V gene has CDR1 SEHNR and CDR2 FQNEAQ (reference sequence). The CDR3 DNA reads as TGTGCCAGCAGCTCACAGGGAGAGAACACTGAAGCTTTCTTT. As protein: CASSSQGENTEAFF.

The chain carries TRBV27 and TRBJ2-1; TRBD2 agrees at 8 bases. Germline V CDR1 and CDR2: MNHEY, SMNVEV (reference sequence). There are 14 residues in the CDR3. Losses at the gene ends were 6 bases for V and 6 bases for J; bases not matched to a gene: 7. CDR3 sequence (DNA): TGTGCCAGCAGACTTAGCGGGAAGGGCAATGAGCAGTTCTTC. This codes for CASRLSGKGNEQFF.

This clone was seen only once. The chain recombines TRBV7-2 with TRBJ2-7, with 7 bases that match TRBD2. Trimming removed 7 bases from V and 0 bases from J; junction bases left unmatched: 21. The germline V gene has CDR1 SGHTA and CDR2 FQGNSA. CDR3 size: 19 residues. The CDR3 loop reads CASILRVLRLAGFSYEQYF. The CDR3 coding sequence is TGTGCCAGCATACTTAGGGTTCTTAGGTTAGCGGGCTTCTCCTACGAGCAGTACTTC.

The chain combines TRBV27 with TRBJ2-1; 7 bases are a match to TRBD1. J lost 8 bases, V lost 4 bases, and 14 bases had no gene match. The CDR3 is made up of 16 amino acids. Per germline, CDR1 MNHEY and CDR2 SMNVEV (reference sequence). The CDR3 protein is CASSSNRDRILYEQFF. The CDR3 nucleotides are TGTGCCAGCAGTTCGAACCGGGACAGAATTTTGTATGAGCAGTTCTTC.

CDR3 nucleotides: TGTGCCAGCAGCTTGGACAGGACCTACGAGCAGTACTTC. Translation gives CASSLDRTYEQYF. The chain carries TRBV5-5 and TRBJ2-7; D perhaps matches TRBD1 (5 bases). Germline CDR1 SGHKS, CDR2 YYEKEE (reference sequence). The CDR3 length is 13 residues. Trimming left V 0 bases short and J 2 bases short, with 6 bases between.